The rows below give T cell receptor beta chains drawn from one sample of a study of shared clonotypes between healthy human individuals. Here immunoSEQ multiplex PCR was the method, and the copy in TCRdb shows in-frame clones only, minus some. The sample includes about 800,000 clones, roughly 96% of them seen just once. The specimen was naive CD8+ T cells sorted from blood. All receptors derive from a man aged 30-40 years in good health. Both conserved end residues are part of each CDR3. The D gene is left open where the match is weak.

D,length,J,V,CDR3,DNA
-,13,TRBJ2-7,TRBV19,CASSNGVTYEQYF,TGTGCCAGTAGTAATGGGGTTACCTACGAGCAGTACTTC
-,17,TRBJ1-5,TRBV27,CASSLSGVPDNNQPQHF,TGTGCCAGCAGTTTAAGTGGGGTACCAGACAACAATCAGCCCCAGCATTTT
-,14,TRBJ2-7,TRBV5-8,CASSGPLDGNEQYF,TGTGCCAGCAGTGGACCTCTTGACGGTAACGAGCAGTACTTC
-,11,TRBJ2-7,TRBV30,CAWSEGGEQYF,TGTGCCTGGAGTGAAGGAGGGGAGCAGTACTTC
-,17,TRBJ2-1,TRBV9,CASSVQSSGSLYNEQFF,TGTGCCAGCAGCGTCCAATCCTCCGGGAGTCTCTACAATGAGCAGTTCTTC
-,14,TRBJ2-5,TRBV29-1,CSVEDVEGRKTQYF,TGCAGCGTTGAAGATGTAGAGGGTAGGAAGACCCAGTACTTC
TRBD2,14,TRBJ2-1,TRBV2,CASNLAGPYNEQFF,TGTGCCAGCAACCTAGCGGGACCTTACAATGAGCAGTTCTTC
-,15,TRBJ1-5,TRBV28,CASSWTVGGNQPQHF,TGTGCCAGCAGTTGGACGGTGGGTGGCAATCAGCCCCAGCATTTT
-,15,TRBJ1-4,TRBV28,CASSSRDLNLEKLFF,TGTGCCAGCAGTTCCAGGGACCTGAACCTTGAAAAACTGTTTTTT
TRBD1,15,TRBJ2-1,TRBV5-1,CASSYWTGAYNEQFF,TGCGCCAGCAGCTACTGGACAGGGGCTTACAATGAGCAGTTCTTC
-,15,TRBJ2-2,TRBV6-5,CASSYPGHFTGELFF,TGTGCCAGCAGTTATCCGGGACATTTTACCGGGGAGCTGTTTTTT
-,13,TRBJ1-5,TRBV6-6,CASSYSIDQPQHF,TGTGCCAGCAGTTACTCGATTGATCAGCCCCAGCATTTT